This T cell receptor (beta chain) was captured by sequencing in a study of blood T cells in healthy people across ages. Whole-study findings and limits: What prevented conclusive comparison of naive and antigen-experienced cells was that PBMCs were unsorted.

The CDR3 is 14 amino acids. CDR1 is SGHRS and CDR2 is YFSETQ in the germline V gene. Combining a sample-barcoded 5' primer with a J-beta primer mix, a second PCR ran for roughly 6 to 12 cycles. Each TCR beta cDNA got a 12-nucleotide random molecular identifier. Every sample produced at least 2.5 million CDR3-containing paired-end reads. A single record per CDR3 protein comes from TCRdb applying MiXCR to the 5' RACE reads. The data show over 1.5 million distinct CDR3 sequences, about 49% seen once. Worth noting for this clonotype: Its antigen is unidentified.

The chain couples TRBV5-1 to TRBJ2-7; possible D gene TRBD2, 6 bases. The closer fit of TRBJ2-5 to the DNA end suggests the J call may be wrong. Specimen: blood. The clonotype was recovered from a woman aged 40 to 49 in good health. The CDR3 loop reads CASGGSAQVGTQYF. The CDR3, as DNA: TGCGCCAGCGGGGGGTCAGCCCAAGTAGGGACCCAGTACTTC.